This TCR beta chain was found in a study of OX40 agonist ivuxolimab in advanced cancers. In the study overall: The study treated patients with ivuxolimab, an agonistic anti-OX40 (CD134) antibody. Patients were infused with ivuxolimab every 2 weeks at 0.01 to 10 mg/kg.

Individuals having autoimmune disease history or systemic immunosuppression were not enrolled. The CDR3 has 12 amino acids. Germline CDR1 reads SGHRS; CDR2 reads YFSETQ. V lost 4 bases, J lost 6 bases, and 3 bases stayed unmatched. The assay was immunoSEQ multiplex PCR, and TCRdb's table has in-frame clones only and misses some. The sample holds tens of thousands of clones, about 88% seen once. This material consisted of CD4+ or CD8+ T cells sorted from blood, taken in a trial of the OX40 agonist ivuxolimab. The chain recombines TRBV5-1 with TRBJ1-1; 7 bases map to TRBD1. This TCR came from an adult with an advanced solid tumor such as melanoma, head and neck, liver or kidney cancer. The CDR3 here is CASSRQGSEAFF. The CDR3 DNA reads TGCGCCAGCAGCCGACAGGGCTCTGAAGCTTTCTTT.